This T cell receptor beta chain was sequenced in a study of tumor-infiltrating lymphocytes in primary liver carcinoma. Study context: Patients were men and women aged 30 to 69 years. Staging placed the tumors at T1-T3 N0M0, and they measured about 4 to 10 cm across.

Worth noting for this clonotype: Compared with germline, one end of the junction differs, possibly owing to a read error.

Germline V CDR1 and CDR2: MNHNS, SASEGT. The CDR3 contains 15 residues. For each extraction, RNA and DNA were obtained together from approximately 20-30 mg of unsorted bulk tissue. These patients lived with chronic HBV infection and had never been treated. Every tumor sample analyzed contained over 85% viable tumor cells. Starting material of about 450 ng total RNA yielded TCR beta cDNA via a constant-region primer. A slightly modified ARM-PCR protocol with three nested multiplex PCR rounds produced these TCR beta libraries. TRBV1-TRBV30 forward primers and a C-beta reverse primer were used in the first two PCR rounds, which each ran for nine to ten cycles. From the multiplex PCR reads, TCRdb called clonotypes with MiXCR, one entry per CDR3 protein. The sample shows about 210,000 distinct CDR3 sequences, around 85% of them seen only once.

Sequences were obtained from tumor tissue from primary liver carcinoma. The sequence derives from a man in his forties with primary liver carcinoma and hepatitis B virus infection. The genes are TRBV6-1 and TRBJ2-2; 7 nucleotides agree with TRBD1. CDR3 in amino acids: CASGTATGNTGELFF. The CDR3 DNA is TGTGCCAGCGGCACAGCGACAGGGAACACAGGGGAGCTGTTTTTT.